The next 2 T cell receptor beta chains were all read from a single sample in a study of early T cells in non-severe SARS-CoV-2 infection. TCRdb itself ran the 5' RACE reads through MiXCR, one entry per CDR3 protein. The sample lists tens of thousands of distinct CDR3 sequences; over 10% were seen once. The sample comprised whole blood. Receptors were obtained from an adult who was a healthcare worker with PCR-confirmed SARS-CoV-2 infection or an uninfected control (not recorded which).

There are many counts of this clonotype. An end of the junction does not agree with germline; a read error may underlie this. This chain joins TRBV5-1 and TRBJ1-2; D is ambiguous. The germline V gene has CDR1 SGHRS and CDR2 YFSETQ. This CDR3 has 13 residues. CDR3 sequence: CASTLQFGYGYTF. As DNA, the CDR3 is TGCGCCAGCACCTTGCAGTTTGGGTATGGCTACACCTTC.

The genes are TRBV5-1 and TRBJ2-3, with TRBD2 identical over 8 bases. The CDR3 totals 15 residues. Germline V gives CDR1 SGHRS, CDR2 YFSETQ. V shed 7 bases and J 0 bases; nucleotides not matched to a gene: 7. The CDR3 DNA follows: TGCGCCAGCTCAGCGGGGGCGGGGAGCACAGATACGCAGTATTTT. This gives the protein CASSAGAGSTDTQYF.